Each of the 27 T cell receptor beta chains below was sequenced from the same sample in a study of blood T cell repertoires in COVID-19. TCRdb keeps only in-frame clones here, not all; method: immunoSEQ multiplex PCR. The sample yields some 460,000 clones, roughly 87% seen once. The source material was PBMCs or T cells enriched from blood (not recorded which). Receptors were obtained from a woman aged 18-29 years with acute COVID-19.

The chain combines TRBV27 with TRBJ1-2; 8 nucleotides match TRBD1. This CDR3 is built from 14 residues. The trim removed 8 bases at V and 7 bases at J, leaving 12 bases unmatched. Germline loops: CDR1 MNHEY, CDR2 SMNVEV (reference sequence). CDR3 region: CASQITGGQGGYTF. The CDR3 region has the DNA TGTGCCAGCCAAATAACAGGGGGTCAGGGTGGCTACACCTTC.

The chain combines TRBV21-1 with TRBJ1-2; TRBD1 reflects the table's D call only, with no check against the DNA. TRBV21-1 is described as a pseudogene. The CDR3 is 16 amino acids. In DNA form, the CDR3 reads TGTGCCAGCAGCAAGAGACAGGGGAAGGAAAACTATGGCTACACCTTC. Translating gives CASSKRQGKENYGYTF.

This chain links TRBV11-1 with TRBJ2-5; no firm D call. This CDR3 region has 14 residues. V was trimmed by 2 bases and J by 2 bases, leaving 9 bases between them. Germline V gene sequence: CDR1 SGHAT, CDR2 FQDESV (reference sequence). The CDR3 spells CASSLWQKQETQYF. CDR3 DNA: TGTGCCAGCAGCTTATGGCAGAAACAAGAGACCCAGTACTTC. The variable domain in full, with the rest retrieved from reference TRBV11-1 and TRBJ2-5, is EAEVAQSPRYKITEKSQAVAFWCDPISGHATLYWYRQILGQGPELLVQFQDESVVDDSQLPKDRFSAERLKGVDSTLKIQPAELGDSAMYLCASSLWQKQETQYFGPGTRLLVL.

The V call is TRBV5-4, the J call TRBJ2-3; a weak D match, TRBD2 (5 bases). CDR3 size: 13 residues. V gave up 3 bases and J gave up 5 bases, with 10 bases separating them. Germline V gives CDR1 SGHNT, CDR2 YYREEE (reference sequence). CDR3 in amino acids: CASSWERRDTQYF. CDR3 nucleotides: TGTGCCAGCAGCTGGGAGCGGAGAGATACGCAGTATTTT.

This clone was seen a few times. This chain joins TRBV28 and TRBJ2-1, with TRBD2 matching over 13 bases. After removal of 8 bases from V and 1 base from J, the junction contained 5 bases not matched to a gene. In germline, CDR1 is MDHEN, CDR2 SYDVKM. The CDR3 has 16 amino acids. The CDR3 sequence is CASDALAGGSYNEQFF. CDR3 sequence (DNA): TGTGCCAGCGATGCACTAGCGGGAGGGTCCTACAATGAGCAGTTCTTC.

The J gene is TRBJ2-7, the V gene TRBV6-5; 9 nucleotides agree with TRBD1. V lost 10 bases and J lost 3; bases outside the gene matches: 7. Germline assignment: CDR1 MNHEY and CDR2 SVGAGI. CDR3 size: 13 residues. DNA of the CDR3: TGTGCCACTCAACAGGGGGCGATCTACGAGCAGTACTTC. It translates to CATQQGAIYEQYF.

V and J are TRBV5-4 and TRBJ2-1; no definite D call. The length of the CDR3 is 15 residues. Trimming cost V 4 bases and J 6 bases, with 17 bases left between them. Germline V gene sequence: CDR1 SGHNT, CDR2 YYREEE (reference sequence). This CDR3 is CASSLLIRWSNEQFF. The CDR3 bases are TGTGCCAGCAGCCTCCTTATCCGTTGGAGCAATGAGCAGTTCTTC.

This clone was recorded a few times. This chain joins TRBV3-1 (or the pseudogene TRBV3-2) and TRBJ1-4, with 8 bases identical to TRBD1. Germline V gives CDR1 LGHDT, CDR2 YNNKEL (reference sequence). The CDR3 has 16 amino acids. V lost 0 bases, J lost 12 bases, and 12 bases stayed unmatched. CDR3 region: CASSQDSRTGWTELFF. In DNA, the CDR3 is TGTGCCAGCAGCCAAGATTCTCGGACAGGGTGGACCGAACTGTTTTTT.

This clone was recorded a few times. The gene calls are TRBV6-5 and TRBJ2-7; a possible D gene is TRBD2 (6 bases). CDR3 length: 14 residues. From germline, CDR1 is MNHEY and CDR2 SVGAGI. The ends were cut back, 0 bases at V and 4 bases at J, with 10 bases in the middle. The CDR3 here is CASSYSGGQYEQYF. CDR3 coding DNA: TGTGCCAGCAGTTACTCGGGGGGTCAATACGAGCAGTACTTC.

CDR3: CASSLTTSGGAREQFF. For the CDR3, the DNA is TGTGCCAGCAGCTTAACTACTAGCGGGGGGGCCCGGGAGCAGTTCTTC. The chain is built from TRBV11-2 and TRBJ2-1, with 13 bases fitting TRBD2. The CDR3 extends over 16 amino acids. Germline V gene data show CDR1 as SGHAT and CDR2 as FQNNGV. V lost 2 bases to trimming and J lost 10 bases; unmatched junction nucleotides: 8.

The chain joins TRBV9 to TRBJ2-5; D ambiguous. The germline V and J ends were trimmed by 0 bases and 5 bases, with 14 bases remaining between them. The germline CDR1 and CDR2 sequences are SGDLS and YYNGEE. The CDR3 sequence is 15 residues long. The DNA of the CDR3 is TGTGCCAGCAGCGTAGGGTCGGGTTGGTTGGAGACCCAGTACTTC. As protein: CASSVGSGWLETQYF.

This clone has a count of ten or more. The chain uses TRBV28 and TRBJ2-7; the match to TRBD1 covers 9 bases. Per the germline V gene, CDR1 is MDHEN and CDR2 is SYDVKM. V lost 6 bases to trimming and J lost 3 bases; unmatched junction nucleotides: 9. This CDR3 comprises 15 residues. The CDR3 bases are TGTGCCAGCAGAAACCGGGACAGGGCCTACTACGAGCAGTACTTC. Translating gives CASRNRDRAYYEQYF.

This chain uses TRBV2 with TRBJ2-7, with D perhaps TRBD1 (5 bases). This CDR3 comprises 15 residues. V gave up 7 bases and J gave up 1 base, with 17 bases separating them. Germline lookup yields CDR1 SNHLY and CDR2 FYNNEI. The CDR3 region has the DNA TGTGCCAGCAACAAGGACATTGCATCGTCCTACGAGCAGTACTTC. Its protein product is CASNKDIASSYEQYF.

The rearrangement uses TRBV14 and TRBJ2-7; the D gene is possibly TRBD2 (6 bases). With 3 bases removed from V and 7 bases from J, the gap between germline ends came to 10 bases. Germline V CDR1 and CDR2: SGHDN, FVKESK. This CDR3 is 12 amino acids long. CDR3 bases: TGTGCCAGCAGCCAGGTCGCGGGAGAGCAGTACTTC. It encodes CASSQVAGEQYF.

This chain connects TRBV2 to TRBJ1-4, with D unclear. V shed 8 bases and J shed 0 bases, with 7 bases lying between them. The germline gives CDR1 SNHLY, CDR2 FYNNEI. There are 13 residues in the CDR3. CDR3 amino acids: CASLNPTNEKLFF. CDR3 bases: TGTGCCAGCTTAAATCCAACTAATGAAAAACTGTTTTTT.

V and J are TRBV7-9 and TRBJ2-5, with 7 bases that match TRBD1. V lost 0 bases to trimming and J lost 5 bases; unmatched junction nucleotides: 9. CDR3 length: 16 residues. In germline, CDR1 is SEHNR, CDR2 FQNEAQ (reference sequence). Here the CDR3 DNA reads TGTGCCAGCAGCTTAGCGTGGCAGGGGGACGGGGAGACCCAGTACTTC. Its protein is CASSLAWQGDGETQYF.

This clone showed up just once. In DNA, the CDR3 is TGTGCCAGCTCACCACGGGCCCTGACAGGGCGTGGGTCTAGCGGCAATCAGCCCCAGCATTTT. It yields the protein CASSPRALTGRGSSGNQPQHF. The J gene is TRBJ1-5, the V gene TRBV18, with TRBD1 matching 7 bases. The CDR3 covers 21 residues. J was trimmed by 2 bases and V by 1 base; bases with no gene match: 20. Germline V CDR1 and CDR2: KGHSH, LQKENI.

As to this clone: Other DNA sequences in this sample translate to the same CDR3. The CDR3, as DNA: TGTGCCAGCAGTTTAGCGGGAGGCCCCTACGAGCAGTACTTC. Amino acid sequence: CASSLAGGPYEQYF. The gene calls are TRBV27 and TRBJ2-7, with 8 bases matching TRBD2. V lost 2 bases and J lost 2; bases outside the gene matches: 2. Looked up from germline, CDR1 is MNHEY and CDR2 is SMNVEV (reference sequence). This CDR3 is built from 14 residues.

Note on this clone: The sample has other DNA sequences that encode this CDR3 too. This chain joins TRBV19 and TRBJ1-2, with TRBD1 matching over 8 bases. This CDR3 contains 14 residues. Trimming cost V 2 bases and J 4 bases; bases outside gene matches: 3. The germline CDR1 and CDR2 sequences are LNHDA and SQIVND (reference sequence). CDR3 loop: CASSIQGAGYGYTF. In DNA form, the CDR3 reads TGTGCCAGTAGTATACAGGGGGCGGGCTATGGCTACACCTTC. The entire variable domain, with the rest obtained from reference TRBV19 and TRBJ1-2, is as follows: DGGITQSPKYLFRKEGQNVTLSCEQNLNHDAMYWYRQDPGQGLRLIYYSQIVNDFQKGDIAEGYSVSREKKESFPLTVTSAQKNPTAFYLCASSIQGAGYGYTFGSGTRLTVV.

The chain combines TRBV10-3 with TRBJ2-7, with D tentatively TRBD1 (6 bases). The length of the CDR3 is 12 residues. Germline V gene lookup returns CDR1 ENHRY and CDR2 SYGVKD. V was clipped by 3 bases and J by 6 bases, with 9 bases between them. The CDR3 here is CAISDQGTEQYF. CDR3 sequence (DNA): TGTGCCATCAGTGACCAGGGGACCGAGCAGTACTTC.

The rearrangement joins TRBV2 to TRBJ1-5; 9 bases align to TRBD1. The CDR3 totals 15 residues. Germline V lookup: CDR1 SNHLY, CDR2 FYNNEI. V shed 1 base and J 5 bases; nucleotides not matched to a gene: 3. CDR3 in DNA: TGTGCCAGCAGTGAAGGGACAGGGGTTCATCAGCCCCAGCATTTT. Translated: CASSEGTGVHQPQHF.

The chain recombines TRBV10-3 with TRBJ2-7; 11 bases align to TRBD1. The CDR3 runs to 15 residues. The germline V gene encodes CDR1 ENHRY and CDR2 SYGVKD. The ends lost 2 bases at V and 3 bases at J; junction bases unmatched: 3. CDR3 sequence reads: CAISEDGTGGYEQYF. CDR3 nucleotides: TGTGCCATCAGTGAGGACGGGACAGGGGGCTACGAGCAGTACTTC.

This chain uses TRBV12-5 with TRBJ1-1; TRBD1 matches 8 bases. This CDR3 region has 12 residues. Germline V gene lookup returns CDR1 LGHNT and CDR2 FRNRAP. The trim removed 6 bases at V and 8 bases at J, leaving 5 bases unmatched. The CDR3 protein is CASGPDRGEAFF. In DNA, the CDR3 is TGTGCTAGTGGGCCAGACAGGGGAGAAGCTTTCTTT. Complete variable domain (other parts from reference TRBV12-5 and TRBJ1-1): DARVTQTPRHKVTEMGQEVTMRCQPILGHNTVFWYRQTMMQGLELLAYFRNRAPLDDSGMPKDRFSAEMPDATLATLKIQPSEPRDSAVYFCASGPDRGEAFFGQGTRLTVV.

The chain employs TRBV9 and TRBJ2-5; D is perhaps TRBD2 (5 bases). CDR3 length: 16 residues. V gave up 0 bases and J gave up 14 bases, with 26 bases separating them. Looked up from germline, CDR1 is SGDLS and CDR2 is YYNGEE. CDR3 protein: CASSVGGAPPSEALYF. DNA of the CDR3: TGTGCCAGCAGCGTAGGGGGAGCACCCCCATCGGAGGCCCTCTACTTC.

This rearrangement joins TRBV11-3 to TRBJ2-1; tentatively, D is TRBD2 (6 bases). The germline gives CDR1 SGHNT, CDR2 YENEEA. This CDR3 contains 15 residues. The ends were cut back, 2 bases at V and 4 bases at J, with 12 bases in the middle. CDR3 bases: TGTGCCAGCAGCTTATCAGCGGGTGTTTACAATGAGCAGTTCTTC. Translated, it gives CASSLSAGVYNEQFF.

V gene TRBV7-6 combines with J gene TRBJ2-1, with D tentatively TRBD2 (6 bases). The germline CDR1 and CDR2 sequences are SGHVS and FNYEAQ. Trimming cost V 1 base and J 6 bases, with 7 bases left between them. The length of the CDR3 is 13 residues. CDR3 sequence: CASSLGLVNEQFF. CDR3 nucleotide sequence: TGTGCCAGCAGCTTAGGACTAGTCAATGAGCAGTTCTTC.

V is TRBV4-2 and J is TRBJ2-7; 7 nucleotides agree with TRBD1. J lost 4 bases, V lost 5 bases, and 11 bases had no gene match. The germline gives CDR1 LGHNA, CDR2 YNFKEQ. CDR3 length: 15 amino acids. The CDR3 DNA follows: TGTGCCAGCAGCTTAAACAGGGACAGTTCATACGAGCAGTACTTC. Its translation is CASSLNRDSSYEQYF.